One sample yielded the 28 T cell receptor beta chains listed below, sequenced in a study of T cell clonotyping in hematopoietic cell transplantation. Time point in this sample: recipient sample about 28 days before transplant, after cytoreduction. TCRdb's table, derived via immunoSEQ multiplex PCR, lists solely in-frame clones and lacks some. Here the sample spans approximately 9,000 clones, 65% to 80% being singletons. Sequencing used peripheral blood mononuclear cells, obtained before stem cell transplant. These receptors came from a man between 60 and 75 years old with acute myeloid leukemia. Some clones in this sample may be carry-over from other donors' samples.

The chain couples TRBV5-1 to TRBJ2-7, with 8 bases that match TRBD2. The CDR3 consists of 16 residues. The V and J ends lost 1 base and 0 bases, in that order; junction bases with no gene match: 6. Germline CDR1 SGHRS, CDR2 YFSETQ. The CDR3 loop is CASSLSGLAGSYEQYF. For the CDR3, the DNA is TGCGCCAGCAGCTTGAGCGGCCTAGCGGGCTCCTACGAGCAGTACTTC.

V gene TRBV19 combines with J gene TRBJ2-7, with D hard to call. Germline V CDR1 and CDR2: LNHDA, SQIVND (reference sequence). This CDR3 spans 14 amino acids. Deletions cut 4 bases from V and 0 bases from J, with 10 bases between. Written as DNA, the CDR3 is TGTGCCAGTAGTACCCAAATAAGCTCCTACGAGCAGTACTTC. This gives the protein CASSTQISSYEQYF.

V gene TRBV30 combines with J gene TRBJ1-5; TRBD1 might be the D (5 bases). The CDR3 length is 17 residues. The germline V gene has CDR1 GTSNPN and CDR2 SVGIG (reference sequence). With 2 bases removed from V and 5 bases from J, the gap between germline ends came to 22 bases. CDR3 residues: CAWSTGLSIAPYQPQHF. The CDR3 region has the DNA TGTGCCTGGAGTACGGGACTCTCTATAGCCCCTTATCAGCCCCAGCATTTT.

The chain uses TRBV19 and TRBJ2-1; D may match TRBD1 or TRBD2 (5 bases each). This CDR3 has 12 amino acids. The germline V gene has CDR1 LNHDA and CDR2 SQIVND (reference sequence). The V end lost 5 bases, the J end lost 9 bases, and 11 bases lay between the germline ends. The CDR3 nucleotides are TGTGCCAGTAGTGGGGGTCGCCGTGAGCAGTTCTTC. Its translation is CASSGGRREQFF. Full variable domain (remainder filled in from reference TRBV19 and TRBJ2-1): DGGITQSPKYLFRKEGQNVTLSCEQNLNHDAMYWYRQDPGQGLRLIYYSQIVNDFQKGDIAEGYSVSREKKESFPLTVTSAQKNPTAFYLCASSGGRREQFFGPGTRLTVL.

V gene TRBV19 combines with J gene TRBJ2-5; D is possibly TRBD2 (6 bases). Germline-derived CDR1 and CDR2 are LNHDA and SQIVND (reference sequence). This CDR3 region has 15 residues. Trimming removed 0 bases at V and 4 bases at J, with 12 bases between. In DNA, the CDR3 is TGTGCCAGTAGTATAGATCGGGGGAGGCGAGAGACCCAGTACTTC. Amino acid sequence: CASSIDRGRRETQYF.

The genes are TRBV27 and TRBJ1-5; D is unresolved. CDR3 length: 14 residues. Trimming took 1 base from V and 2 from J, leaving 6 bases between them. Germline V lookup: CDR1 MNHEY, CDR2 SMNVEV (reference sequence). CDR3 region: CASSLLGGNQPQHF. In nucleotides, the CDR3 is TGTGCCAGCAGTTTATTGGGCGGCAATCAGCCCCAGCATTTT.

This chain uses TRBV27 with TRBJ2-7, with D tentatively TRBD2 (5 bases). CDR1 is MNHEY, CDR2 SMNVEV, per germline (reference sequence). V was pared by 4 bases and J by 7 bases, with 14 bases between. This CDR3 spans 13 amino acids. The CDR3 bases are TGTGCCAGCAGTTCGTCTATTGGGAGAGAGCAGTACTTC. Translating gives CASSSSIGREQYF.

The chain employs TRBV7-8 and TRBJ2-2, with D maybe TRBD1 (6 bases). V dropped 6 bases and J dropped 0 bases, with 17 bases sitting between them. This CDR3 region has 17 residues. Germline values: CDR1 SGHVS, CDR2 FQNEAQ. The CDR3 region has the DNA TGTGCCAGCAGGCGCCGGGACACACAATCGAACACCGGGGAGCTGTTTTTT. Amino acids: CASRRRDTQSNTGELFF.

CDR3 sequence reads: CASSDGTGGPGANVLTF. In DNA, the CDR3 is TGCGCCAGCAGTGATGGTACAGGGGGCCCTGGGGCCAACGTCCTGACTTTC. The genes are TRBV10-2 and TRBJ2-6, with TRBD1 matching over 9 bases. The germline CDR1 and CDR2 sequences are WSHSY and SAAADI. With V trimmed by 3 bases and J by 2 bases, 5 bases remained unmatched. The length of the CDR3 is 17 residues.

The CDR3 DNA follows: TGTGCCAGCAGTGAATGGACAAGACCCTACGAGCAGTACTTC. It is translated as CASSEWTRPYEQYF. The chain employs TRBV2 and TRBJ2-7, with a weak D call TRBD1 (5 bases). The CDR3 consists of 14 residues. Germline CDR1 SNHLY, CDR2 FYNNEI. The V and J ends lost 2 bases and 2 bases respectively, with 10 bases between them.

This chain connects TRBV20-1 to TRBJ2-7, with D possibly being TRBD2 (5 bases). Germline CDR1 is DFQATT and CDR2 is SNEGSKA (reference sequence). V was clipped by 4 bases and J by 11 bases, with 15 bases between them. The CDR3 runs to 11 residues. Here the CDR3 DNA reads TGCAGTGCTACACCCCATTTGGAGGAGTACTTC. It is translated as CSATPHLEEYF.

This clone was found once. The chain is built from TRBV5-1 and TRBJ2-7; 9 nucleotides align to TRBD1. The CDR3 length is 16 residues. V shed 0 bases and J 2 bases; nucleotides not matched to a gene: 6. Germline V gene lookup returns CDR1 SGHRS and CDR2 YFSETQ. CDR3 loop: CASSLGGQGPAYEQYF. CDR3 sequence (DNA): TGCGCCAGCAGCTTGGGGGGACAGGGACCAGCCTACGAGCAGTACTTC.

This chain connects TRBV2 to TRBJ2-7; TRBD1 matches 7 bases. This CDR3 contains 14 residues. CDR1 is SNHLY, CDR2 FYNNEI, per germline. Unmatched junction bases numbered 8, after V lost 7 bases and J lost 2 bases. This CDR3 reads CASTRDRPPYEQYF. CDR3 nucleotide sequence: TGTGCCAGCACCCGGGACAGACCCCCCTACGAGCAGTACTTC.

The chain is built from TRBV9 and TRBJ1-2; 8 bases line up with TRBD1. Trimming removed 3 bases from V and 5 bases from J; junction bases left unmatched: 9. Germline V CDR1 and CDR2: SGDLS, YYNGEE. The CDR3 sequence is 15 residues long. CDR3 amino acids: CASSAGTGPFYGYTF. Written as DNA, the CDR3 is TGTGCCAGCAGCGCAGGGACAGGACCTTTTTATGGCTACACCTTC.

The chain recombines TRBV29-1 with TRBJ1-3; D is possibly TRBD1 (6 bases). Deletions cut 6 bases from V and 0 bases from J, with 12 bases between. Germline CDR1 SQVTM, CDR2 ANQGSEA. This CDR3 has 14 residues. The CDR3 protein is CSVVDSLSGNTIYF. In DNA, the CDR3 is TGCAGCGTAGTGGACAGCCTCTCTGGAAACACCATATATTTT. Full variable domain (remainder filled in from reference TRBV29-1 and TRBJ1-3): SAVISQKPSRDICQRGTSLTIQCQVDSQVTMMFWYRQQPGQSLTLIATANQGSEATYESGFVIDKFPISRPNLTFSTLTVSNMSPEDSSIYLCSVVDSLSGNTIYFGEGSWLTVV.

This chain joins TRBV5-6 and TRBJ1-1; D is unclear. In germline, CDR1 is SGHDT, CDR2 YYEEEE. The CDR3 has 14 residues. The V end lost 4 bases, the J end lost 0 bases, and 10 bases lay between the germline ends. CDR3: CASSLFLVNTEAFF. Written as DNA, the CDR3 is TGTGCCAGCAGCCTCTTCTTAGTGAACACTGAAGCTTTCTTT.

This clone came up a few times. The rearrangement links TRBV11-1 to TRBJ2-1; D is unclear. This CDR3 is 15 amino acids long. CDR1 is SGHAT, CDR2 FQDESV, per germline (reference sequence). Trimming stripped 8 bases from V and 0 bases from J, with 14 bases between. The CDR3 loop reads CASVPGQSSYNEQFF. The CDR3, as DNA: TGTGCCAGCGTACCCGGCCAGAGCTCCTACAATGAGCAGTTCTTC.

The CDR3, as DNA: TGTGCCAGCAGCGTTGGGACAGCCACAACTAATGAAAAACTGTTTTTT. It translates to CASSVGTATTNEKLFF. The J gene is TRBJ1-4, the V gene TRBV5-4; 7 bases map to TRBD1. Trimming removed 4 bases from V and 0 bases from J; junction bases left unmatched: 6. This CDR3 contains 16 residues. Looked up from germline, CDR1 is SGHNT and CDR2 is YYREEE (reference sequence).

The CDR3 loop reads CASRRQGAFNEKLFF. The CDR3 DNA reads TGTGCCAGCAGGCGACAGGGGGCTTTCAATGAAAAACTGTTTTTT. The chain links TRBV7-8 to TRBJ1-4, with TRBD1 matching over 10 bases. Trimming removed 6 bases from V and 5 bases from J; junction bases left unmatched: 6. Germline CDR1 SGHVS, CDR2 FQNEAQ. The CDR3 consists of 15 residues.

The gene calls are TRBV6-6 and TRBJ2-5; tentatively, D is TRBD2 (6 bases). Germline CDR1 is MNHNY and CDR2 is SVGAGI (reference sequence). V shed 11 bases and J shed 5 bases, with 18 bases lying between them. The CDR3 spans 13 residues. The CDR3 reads CAGALGGGETQYF. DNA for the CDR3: TGTGCCGGGGCCCTCGGGGGTGGGGAGACCCAGTACTTC.

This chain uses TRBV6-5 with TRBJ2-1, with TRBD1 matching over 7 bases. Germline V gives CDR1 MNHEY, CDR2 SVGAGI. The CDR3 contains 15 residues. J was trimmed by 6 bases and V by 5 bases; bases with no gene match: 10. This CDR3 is CASSRQGTPINEQFF. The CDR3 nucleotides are TGTGCCAGCAGTCGACAGGGAACCCCTATCAATGAGCAGTTCTTC.

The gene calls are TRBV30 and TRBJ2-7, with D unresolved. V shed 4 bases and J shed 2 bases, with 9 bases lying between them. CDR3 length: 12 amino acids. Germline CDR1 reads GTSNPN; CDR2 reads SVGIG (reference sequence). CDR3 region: CAWMGNTYEQYF. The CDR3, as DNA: TGTGCCTGGATGGGAAATACCTACGAGCAGTACTTC.

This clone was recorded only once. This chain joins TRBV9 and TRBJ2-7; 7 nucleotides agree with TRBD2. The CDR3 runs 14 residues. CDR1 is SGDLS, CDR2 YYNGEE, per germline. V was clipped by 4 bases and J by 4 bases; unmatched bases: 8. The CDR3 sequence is CASSPGLVSYEQYF. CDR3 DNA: TGTGCCAGCAGCCCCGGACTAGTCTCATACGAGCAGTACTTC. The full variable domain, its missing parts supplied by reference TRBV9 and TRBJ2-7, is DSGVTQTPKHLITATGQRVTLRCSPRSGDLSVYWYQQSLDQGLQFLIQYYNGEERAKGNILERFSAQQFPDLHSELNLSSLELGDSALYFCASSPGLVSYEQYFGPGTRLTVT.

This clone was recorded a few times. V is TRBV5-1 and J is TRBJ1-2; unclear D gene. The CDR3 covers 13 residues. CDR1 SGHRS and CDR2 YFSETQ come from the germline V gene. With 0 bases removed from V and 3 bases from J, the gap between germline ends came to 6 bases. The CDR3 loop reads CASSLGFDYGYTF. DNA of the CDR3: TGCGCCAGCAGCTTGGGTTTTGACTATGGCTACACCTTC.

For the CDR3, the DNA is TGTGCCTGGAGTGTAAAGCGGGACCACAATGAGCAGTTCTTC. Protein product: CAWSVKRDHNEQFF. The chain couples TRBV30 to TRBJ2-1; 7 nucleotides match TRBD2. The germline CDR1 and CDR2 sequences are GTSNPN and SVGIG (reference sequence). The CDR3 has 14 amino acids. After removal of 0 bases from V and 5 bases from J, the junction contained 4 bases not matched to a gene.

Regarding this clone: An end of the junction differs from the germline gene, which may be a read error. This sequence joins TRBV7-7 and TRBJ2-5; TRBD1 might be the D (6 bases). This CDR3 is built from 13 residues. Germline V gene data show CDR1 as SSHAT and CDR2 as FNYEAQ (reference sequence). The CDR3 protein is CASSFGQKETQYF. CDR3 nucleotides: TGTGCTAGCAGCTTCGGACAGAAAGAGACCCAGTACTTC.

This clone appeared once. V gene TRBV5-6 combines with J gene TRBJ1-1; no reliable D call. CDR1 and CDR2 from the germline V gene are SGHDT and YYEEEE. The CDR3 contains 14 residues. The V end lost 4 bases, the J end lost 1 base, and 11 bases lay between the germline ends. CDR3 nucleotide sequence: TGTGCCAGCAGCAGTAGGGTCGGGAACACTGAAGCTTTCTTT. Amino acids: CASSSRVGNTEAFF.

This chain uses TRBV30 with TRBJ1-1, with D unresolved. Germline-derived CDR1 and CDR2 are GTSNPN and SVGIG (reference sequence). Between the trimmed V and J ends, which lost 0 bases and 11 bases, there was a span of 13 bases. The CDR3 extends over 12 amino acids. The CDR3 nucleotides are TGTGCCTGGAGTGTAATCGCGCAGGAGGCTTTCTTT. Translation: CAWSVIAQEAFF.